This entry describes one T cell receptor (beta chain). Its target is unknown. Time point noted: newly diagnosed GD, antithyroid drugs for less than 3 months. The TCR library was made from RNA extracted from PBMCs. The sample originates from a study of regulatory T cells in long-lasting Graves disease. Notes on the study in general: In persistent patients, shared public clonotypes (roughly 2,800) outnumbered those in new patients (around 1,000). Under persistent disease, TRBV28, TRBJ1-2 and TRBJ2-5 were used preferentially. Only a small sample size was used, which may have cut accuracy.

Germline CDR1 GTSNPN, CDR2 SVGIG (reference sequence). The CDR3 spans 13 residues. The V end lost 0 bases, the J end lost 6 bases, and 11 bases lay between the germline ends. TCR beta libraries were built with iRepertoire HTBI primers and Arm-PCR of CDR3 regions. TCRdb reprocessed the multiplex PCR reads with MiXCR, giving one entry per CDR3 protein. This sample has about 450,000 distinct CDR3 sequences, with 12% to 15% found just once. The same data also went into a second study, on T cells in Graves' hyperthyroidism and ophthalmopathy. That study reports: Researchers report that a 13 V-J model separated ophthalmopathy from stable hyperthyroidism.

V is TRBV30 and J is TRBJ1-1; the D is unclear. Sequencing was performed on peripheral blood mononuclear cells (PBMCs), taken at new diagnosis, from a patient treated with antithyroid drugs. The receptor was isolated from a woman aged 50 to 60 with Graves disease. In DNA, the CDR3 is TGTGCCTGGAGTGTACGACACACCTCTGAAGCTTTCTTT. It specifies CAWSVRHTSEAFF.